This entry describes one T cell receptor beta chain. Its antigen is unknown. This specimen belongs to a study of response to subunit inactivated influenza vaccine. TCRdb re-derived calls from the RT-PCR reads in MiXCR, one entry per CDR3 protein. The table lists some 640,000 distinct CDR3 sequences, roughly 13% of them singletons. Study results and limitations: The study's authors posited that every seasonal influenza vaccination enlists few new T cells.

This sequence originates from a man in his fifties or sixties who received an inactivated influenza vaccine. Source: PBMCs from blood, taken around 14 days before vaccination.

The CDR3 here is CSARDSGQKRNEQFF. The DNA for the CDR3 is TGCAGTGCTAGAGACTCGGGACAAAAGAGGAATGAGCAGTTCTTC. The V and J genes are TRBV20-1 and TRBJ2-1, with a possible D match to TRBD1 (6 bases). The V gene lost 0 bases and the J gene lost 7 bases, with 16 bases spanning the gap. The CDR3 is made up of 15 amino acids. CDR1 is DFQATT, CDR2 SNEGSKA, per germline (reference sequence).